This TCR beta chain was observed in a study of blood T cells in healthy people across ages. The CDR3 is 14 residues long. The V end was cut by 6 bases, the J end by 8 bases, with 17 bases between. About this clonotype itself: The antigen remains unidentified.

The study's findings and limits: Across the age range, TCR beta diversity per million T cells fell in a roughly linear way.

With a J-beta primer mix and a sample-barcoded 5' primer, a second PCR ran roughly 6 to 11 cycles. TCRdb processed the 5' RACE reads anew with MiXCR; each CDR3 protein has one entry. The sample holds around 1.5 million distinct CDR3 sequences, 30% to 40% seen once. The sample comprised blood. The chain links TRBV12-3 or TRBV12-4 to TRBJ2-1, with a possible D match to TRBD2 (5 bases). The receptor's source is a woman aged 30 to 39 in good health. The CDR3 loop is CASSPIGSPDEQFF. CDR3 sequence (DNA): TGTGCCAGCAGCCCCATTGGGAGCCCTGATGAGCAGTTCTTC.